The rows below give T cell receptor beta chains drawn from one sample of a study of CD8 T cells in Susac syndrome. TCRdb itself ran the immunoSEQ multiplex PCR reads through MiXCR, one entry per CDR3 protein. The table includes approximately 120,000 distinct CDR3 sequences, approximately 96% detected once. Sequenced sample: CD4+ T cells from PBMCs. These receptors originate from a human donor in good health. The CDR3 runs from the conserved cysteine through the conserved F or W.

j_call: TRBJ1-2; v_call: TRBV5-1; cdr3_aa: CASSLGLADFNGYGYTF
j_call: TRBJ2-2; v_call: TRBV6-1; cdr3_aa: CASSDPGAGTGELFF
j_call: TRBJ1-2; v_call: TRBV7-9; cdr3_aa: CASSLASTGPYVGYTF
j_call: TRBJ2-1; v_call: TRBV7-9; cdr3_aa: CASSLDRGYNEQFF
j_call: TRBJ2-2; v_call: TRBV6-2/TRBV6-3; cdr3_aa: CASSFHLLAANTGELFF
j_call: TRBJ2-7; v_call: TRBV10-3; cdr3_aa: CAISGTAPPSYEQYF
j_call: TRBJ2-1; v_call: TRBV29-1; cdr3_aa: CSVRRRGNNEQFF
j_call: TRBJ2-3; v_call: TRBV5-1; cdr3_aa: CASSPGTALTDTQYF
j_call: TRBJ2-7; v_call: TRBV5-1; cdr3_aa: CASSFRTGWGEQYF
j_call: TRBJ2-1; v_call: TRBV7-2; cdr3_aa: CASSRTVDNEQFF
j_call: TRBJ1-1; v_call: TRBV6-6; cdr3_aa: CASRTRPVGNTEAFF
j_call: TRBJ2-5; v_call: TRBV4-1; cdr3_aa: CASSYRDRGSETQYF
j_call: TRBJ1-1; v_call: TRBV4-1; cdr3_aa: CASSAHRENTEAFF
j_call: TRBJ2-7; v_call: TRBV7-9; cdr3_aa: CASSLYRDIPYEQYF
j_call: TRBJ2-5; v_call: TRBV20-1; cdr3_aa: CSARDPRTSGGETQYF
j_call: TRBJ1-1; v_call: TRBV6-2/TRBV6-3; cdr3_aa: CASSPRTVNTEAFF
j_call: TRBJ2-1; v_call: TRBV3-1; cdr3_aa: CASSQDRGEQFF
j_call: TRBJ1-3; v_call: TRBV13; cdr3_aa: CASSFNGAGNTIYF
j_call: TRBJ1-2; v_call: TRBV5-1; cdr3_aa: CASSLRQHYGYTF
j_call: TRBJ1-3; v_call: TRBV3-1; cdr3_aa: CASSQASGNTIYF